A single sample is the source of the 22 T cell receptor beta chains below, sequenced in a study of blood T cells in healthy people across ages. Next came a second PCR, run for about 6 to 12 cycles, which used a sample-barcoded 5' primer along with a J-beta primer mix. TCRdb re-analysed the 5' RACE reads in MiXCR, keeping a single row per CDR3 protein. This table holds fewer than 900,000 distinct CDR3 sequences, around 36% found once. The sample comprised blood. All receptors derive from a man aged 18 to 30 in good health.

The chain joins TRBV9 to TRBJ2-1, with D unresolved. The DNA end lines up better with TRBJ2-7; the J call may be wrong. Germline V gene sequence: CDR1 SGDLS, CDR2 YYNGEE. This CDR3 has 14 amino acids. The CDR3: CASTRASSYNEQYF. Here the CDR3 DNA reads TGTGCCAGCACGCGAGCGAGCTCCTACAATGAGCAGTACTTC.

V gene TRBV12-3 or TRBV12-4 combines with J gene TRBJ2-5; D gene uncertain. The CDR3 runs 16 residues. V was shortened by 1 base and J by 2 bases, with 14 bases between the two germline ends. The CDR3, as DNA: TGTGCCAGCAGTTTAGGGTACGCGGCTATTCAAGAGACCCAGTACTTC. Translated, it gives CASSLGYAAIQETQYF.

In the case of this clonotype: A much larger clonotype is one base distant, so this may be a read error. The rearrangement uses TRBV25-1 and TRBJ2-5; D perhaps matches TRBD1 (6 bases). V lost 8 bases and J 2 bases, leaving 15 bases between the germline ends. CDR1 and CDR2 (germline): MGHDK, SYGVNS. The CDR3 loop spans 14 amino acids. The CDR3 loop reads CASVDSTTQETQYF. The CDR3 nucleotides read TGTGCCAGCGTGGACAGTACGACACAAGAGACCCAGTACTTC.

The CDR3 DNA sequence: TGTGCCACCAGCAGAGATCCCGGGGAGACCCAGTACTTC. Protein product: CATSRDPGETQYF. The J gene is TRBJ2-5, the V gene TRBV15; D is unclear. The CDR3 is 13 residues long. Trimming cost V 0 bases and J 5 bases, with 7 bases left between them. Per the germline V gene, CDR1 is LNHNV and CDR2 is YYDKDF (reference sequence).

The table lists this clonotype with many counts. The gene calls are TRBV13 and TRBJ1-2; D ambiguous. CDR3 length: 13 residues. Germline V gene sequence: CDR1 PRHDT, CDR2 FYEKMQ (reference sequence). Trimming took 5 bases from V and 4 from J, leaving 11 bases between them. The CDR3 DNA sequence: TGTGCCAGCAGCGAGAGCGGTTCCTATGGCTACACCTTC. Amino acid sequence: CASSESGSYGYTF. Using reference TRBV13 and TRBJ1-2 for the parts outside the CDR3, the full variable domain is AAGVIQSPRHLIKEKRETATLKCYPIPRHDTVYWYQQGPGQDPQFLISFYEKMQSDKGSIPDRFSAQQFSDYHSELNMSSLELGDSALYFCASSESGSYGYTFGSGTRLTVV.

The chain recombines TRBV27 with TRBJ2-7; D is unclear. TRBJ2-5 explains the end of the DNA better; the J call may be wrong. CDR3 size: 15 residues. CDR1 and CDR2 (germline): MNHEY, SMNVEV (reference sequence). The CDR3 bases are TGTGCCAGCAGTTTTGAGAGAGAAGTGGGTGAGACCCAGTACTTC. Its translation: CASSFEREVGETQYF.

The chain couples TRBV10-3 to TRBJ2-5; perhaps TRBD2 as D (6 bases). CDR3 length: 14 amino acids. The germline CDR1 and CDR2 sequences are ENHRY and SYGVKD. Trimming removed 3 bases at V and 11 bases at J, with 19 bases between. This CDR3 is CAISERGEDYEQYF. The DNA for the CDR3 is TGTGCCATCAGTGAAAGGGGCGAGGACTATGAGCAGTACTTC.

The sample holds many counts of this clonotype. This chain uses TRBV20-1 with TRBJ2-7, with 11 bases identical to TRBD1. The CDR3 consists of 14 residues. Germline assignment: CDR1 DFQATT and CDR2 SNEGSKA (reference sequence). V was clipped by 6 bases and J by 5 bases; unmatched bases: 9. The CDR3 DNA is TGCAGTGCAACCGGGACAGGGGGAGGTAACGAGCAGTACTTC. Translated: CSATGTGGGNEQYF.

This clonotype was detected only once. The chain joins TRBV20-1 to TRBJ1-5; 7 bases fit TRBD1. The V gene end was trimmed by 0 bases and the J gene end by 2 bases; junction bases not matched to a gene: 7. This CDR3 region has 16 residues. Germline V lookup: CDR1 DFQATT, CDR2 SNEGSKA (reference sequence). Here the CDR3 DNA reads TGCAGTGCTAGAGATCCGGCAGGGGGTGGCAATCAGCCCCAGCATTTT. Residues: CSARDPAGGGNQPQHF.

This clonotype has at least ten counts. The V and J genes are TRBV20-1 and TRBJ2-3, with D tentatively TRBD1 (6 bases). V was trimmed by 3 bases and J by 0 bases, leaving 10 bases between them. Germline assignment: CDR1 DFQATT and CDR2 SNEGSKA (reference sequence). The CDR3 has 14 amino acids. CDR3 bases: TGCAGTGCTAGGAGGGGGTCTAGCACAGATACGCAGTATTTT. Translation: CSARRGSSTDTQYF.

This clonotype was counted a few times. The V and J genes are TRBV7-2 and TRBJ2-5, with a weak D call TRBD1 (5 bases). Germline V gene sequence: CDR1 SGHTA, CDR2 FQGNSA. V was cut by 0 bases and J by 1 base, with 9 bases left in between. The CDR3 consists of 15 residues. Written as DNA, the CDR3 is TGTGCCAGCAGCTTAGCTCAGGGCCTCCAAGAGACCCAGTACTTC. It codes for CASSLAQGLQETQYF.

This clonotype was seen a handful of times. The chain carries TRBV12-3 or TRBV12-4 and TRBJ2-1; 7 nucleotides line up with TRBD2. The J call is in doubt because the DNA end fits TRBJ2-7 better. The CDR3 runs 16 residues. The CDR3 region is CASSLVLPSGFNEQYF. CDR3 bases: TGTGCCAGCAGTTTAGTCCTGCCTAGCGGTTTCAATGAGCAGTACTTC.

This chain joins TRBV6-1 and TRBJ1-4, with D perhaps matching TRBD1 (5 bases). Germline assignment: CDR1 MNHNS and CDR2 SASEGT. The CDR3 is made up of 16 amino acids. The V and J ends lost 1 base and 8 bases respectively, with 17 bases between them. The CDR3: CASSEGVWTPEEKLFF. The CDR3, as DNA: TGTGCCAGCAGTGAAGGAGTATGGACACCCGAGGAAAAACTGTTTTTT.

The rearrangement links TRBV2 to TRBJ1-2; 8 nucleotides line up with TRBD1. Germline assignment: CDR1 SNHLY and CDR2 FYNNEI. J lost 10 bases, V lost 6 bases, and 10 bases had no gene match. The CDR3 is made up of 13 amino acids. The CDR3 protein is CASRADREVNYTF. The CDR3 DNA reads as TGTGCCAGCAGGGCGGACAGGGAAGTGAACTACACCTTC.

This clonotype was picked up many times. V usage is TRBV6-5 and J usage is TRBJ2-1; possibly TRBD1 for D (5 bases). This CDR3 has 13 amino acids. Deletions cut 9 bases from V and 10 bases from J, with 19 bases between. Per germline, CDR1 MNHEY and CDR2 SVGAGI. The CDR3 spells CASHRTPTGEQFF. In DNA form, the CDR3 reads TGTGCCAGTCACAGGACCCCAACAGGCGAGCAGTTCTTC.

J is TRBJ1-4 and V is TRBV16, with a tentative D call TRBD1 (6 bases). V was cut by 4 bases and J by 7 bases, with 19 bases left in between. The CDR3 extends over 16 amino acids. Germline V gene lookup returns CDR1 KGHSY and CDR2 FQNENV. As DNA, the CDR3 is TGTGCCAGCAGCCTCTCCGCAGGGGCGTCGGGTGAAAAACTGTTTTTT. Its protein product is CASSLSAGASGEKLFF.

This clonotype showed up many times. The germline gene is not matched at one end of the junction; a read error may be the cause. V is TRBV5-1 and J is TRBJ2-5; D not resolved. The CDR3 covers 13 residues. The V gene's germline CDR1 is SGHRS and CDR2 YFSETQ. The CDR3 coding sequence is TGTGCCAGCAGTTACACAGTACAAGAGACCCAGTACTTC. Translation: CASSYTVQETQYF.

This clonotype showed up just a few times. V gene TRBV7-9 combines with J gene TRBJ2-7, with 9 bases that match TRBD2. Germline V gene sequence: CDR1 SEHNR, CDR2 FQNEAQ (reference sequence). The CDR3 spans 15 residues. Losses at the gene ends were 7 bases for V and 4 bases for J; bases not matched to a gene: 11. DNA for the CDR3: TGTGCCAGCAACAGAGCTAGCGGGGATCCTTACGAGCAGTACTTC. Translating gives CASNRASGDPYEQYF. Combining the CDR3 with reference TRBV7-9 and TRBJ2-7 gives the whole variable domain DTGVSQNPRHKITKRGQNVTFRCDPISEHNRLYWYRQTLGQGPEFLTYFQNEAQLEKSRLLSDRFSAERPKGSFSTLEIQRTEQGDSAMYLCASNRASGDPYEQYFGPGTRLTVT.

This clonotype was found a few times. This sequence joins TRBV27 and TRBJ2-7; 7 bases fit TRBD2. With 8 bases clipped from V and 0 bases from J, the junction kept 16 bases outside the gene matches. This CDR3 is built from 17 residues. Germline lookup yields CDR1 MNHEY and CDR2 SMNVEV (reference sequence). This chain's CDR3 is CASGRGTHLGPSYEQYF. CDR3 bases: TGTGCCAGCGGGAGGGGCACCCACTTAGGGCCCTCCTACGAGCAGTACTTC.

This clonotype was picked up a small number of times. The rearrangement uses TRBV5-4 and TRBJ1-1; D perhaps matches TRBD1 (5 bases). V was cut by 4 bases and J by 4 bases, with 14 bases left in between. The CDR3 loop spans 14 amino acids. Germline lookup yields CDR1 SGHNT and CDR2 YYREEE (reference sequence). The CDR3 coding sequence is TGTGCCAGCAGCCCCAAGGGGAGAGGCACTGAAGCTTTCTTT. It translates to CASSPKGRGTEAFF. Looking up the rest from reference TRBV5-4 and TRBJ1-1 gives the full variable domain: ETGVTQSPTHLIKTRGQQVTLRCSSQSGHNTVSWYQQALGQGPQFIFQYYREEENGRGNFPPRFSGLQFPNYSSELNVNALELDDSALYLCASSPKGRGTEAFFGQGTRLTVV.

Worth noting for this clonotype: Germline and junction disagree at one end, which may indicate a read error. V and J are TRBV7-2 and TRBJ2-7; no reliable D call. There are 15 residues in the CDR3. CDR1 is SGHTA and CDR2 is FQGNSA in the germline V gene. This CDR3 is CASSLAVTGMGERYF. The DNA for the CDR3 is TGTGCCAGCAGCTTAGCTGTAACGGGCATGGGCGAGCGGTACTTC.

This clonotype was seen ten or more times. The chain combines TRBV27 with TRBJ2-1; unclear D gene. The V and J ends lost 0 bases and 6 bases respectively, with 6 bases between them. Germline V gene sequence: CDR1 MNHEY, CDR2 SMNVEV (reference sequence). This CDR3 region has 13 residues. In nucleotides, the CDR3 is TGTGCCAGCAGTTTATCGACCGCCAATGAGCAGTTCTTC. It encodes CASSLSTANEQFF.